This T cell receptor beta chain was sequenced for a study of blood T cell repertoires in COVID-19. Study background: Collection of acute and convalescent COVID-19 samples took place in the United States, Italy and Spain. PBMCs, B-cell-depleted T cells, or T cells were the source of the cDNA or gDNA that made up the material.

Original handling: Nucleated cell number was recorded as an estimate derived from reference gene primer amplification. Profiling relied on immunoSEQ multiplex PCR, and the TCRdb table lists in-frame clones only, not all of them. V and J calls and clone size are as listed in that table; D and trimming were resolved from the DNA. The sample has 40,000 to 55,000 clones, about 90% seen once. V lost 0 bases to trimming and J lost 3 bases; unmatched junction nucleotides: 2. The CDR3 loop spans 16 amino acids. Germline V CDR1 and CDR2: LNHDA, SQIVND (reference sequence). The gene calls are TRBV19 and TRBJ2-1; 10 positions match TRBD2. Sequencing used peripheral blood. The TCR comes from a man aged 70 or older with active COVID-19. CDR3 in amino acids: CASSIEVAGGYNEQFF. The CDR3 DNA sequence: TGTGCCAGTAGTATAGAAGTAGCGGGGGGCTACAATGAGCAGTTCTTC.